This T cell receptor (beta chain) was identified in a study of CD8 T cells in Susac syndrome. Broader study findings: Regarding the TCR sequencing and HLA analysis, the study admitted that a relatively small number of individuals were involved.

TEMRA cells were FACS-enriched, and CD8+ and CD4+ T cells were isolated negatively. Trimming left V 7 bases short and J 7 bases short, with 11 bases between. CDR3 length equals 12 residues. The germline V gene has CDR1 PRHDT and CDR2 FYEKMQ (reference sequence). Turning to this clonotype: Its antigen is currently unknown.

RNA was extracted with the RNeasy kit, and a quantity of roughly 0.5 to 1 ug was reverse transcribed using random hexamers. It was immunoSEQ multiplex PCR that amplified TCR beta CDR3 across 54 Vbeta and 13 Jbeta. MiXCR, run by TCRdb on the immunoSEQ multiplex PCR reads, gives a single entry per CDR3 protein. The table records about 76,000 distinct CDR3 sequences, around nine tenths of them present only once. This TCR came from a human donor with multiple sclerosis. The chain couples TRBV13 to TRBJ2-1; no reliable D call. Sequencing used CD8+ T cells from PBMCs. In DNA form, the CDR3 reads TGTGCCAGCACCTTCCCCGGGAATGAGCAGTTCTTC. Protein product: CASTFPGNEQFF.